The 2 T cell receptor beta chains below come from one sample, sequenced in a study of OX40 agonist ivuxolimab in advanced cancers. Receptor amplification or capture employed the immunoSEQ multiplex PCR assay. TCRdb carries this immuneACCESS record with in-frame sequences only. Its versions omit some clonotypes, under half of them owing to an unresolved V gene in the studies checked, with the rest unexplained. Across this sample there are about 70,000 clones, with roughly 80% seen only once. The ten largest clones add up to roughly 6.3% of the sample. The sequencing here drew on CD4+ or CD8+ T cells sorted from blood, taken in a trial of the OX40 agonist ivuxolimab. The source of these receptors is an adult with an advanced solid tumor such as melanoma, head and neck, liver or kidney cancer.

This chain uses TRBV11-2 with TRBJ2-3; D tentatively reads TRBD1 or TRBD2 (6 bases each). Trimming stripped 3 bases from V and 6 bases from J, with 16 bases between. The CDR3 contains 15 residues. From germline, CDR1 is SGHAT and CDR2 FQNNGV. The CDR3 DNA reads TGTGCCAGCAGCTTCGGGGGAGAGGGGGGCGATACGCAGTATTTT. Residues: CASSFGGEGGDTQYF.

The rearrangement uses TRBV5-1 and TRBJ2-5; 14 bases match TRBD2. In germline, CDR1 is SGHRS, CDR2 YFSETQ. J gave up 2 bases and V 3 bases, and 3 bases lay outside the gene matches. The CDR3 extends over 16 amino acids. The CDR3 loop is CASSSGLAGGQETQYF. The CDR3, as DNA: TGCGCCAGCAGCTCAGGACTAGCGGGGGGTCAAGAGACCCAGTACTTC.